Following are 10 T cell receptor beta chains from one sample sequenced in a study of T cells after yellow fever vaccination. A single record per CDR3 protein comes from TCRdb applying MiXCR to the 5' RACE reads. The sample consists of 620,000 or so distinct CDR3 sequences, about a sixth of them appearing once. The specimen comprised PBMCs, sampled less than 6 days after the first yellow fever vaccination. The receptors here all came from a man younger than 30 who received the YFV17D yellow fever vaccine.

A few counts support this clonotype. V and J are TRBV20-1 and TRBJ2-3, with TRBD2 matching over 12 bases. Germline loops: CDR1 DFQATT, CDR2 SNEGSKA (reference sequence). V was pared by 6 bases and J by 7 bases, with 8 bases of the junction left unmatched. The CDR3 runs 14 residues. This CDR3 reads CSAETSGGSYTQYF. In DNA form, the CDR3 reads TGCAGTGCAGAGACTAGCGGGGGATCCTATACGCAGTATTTT.

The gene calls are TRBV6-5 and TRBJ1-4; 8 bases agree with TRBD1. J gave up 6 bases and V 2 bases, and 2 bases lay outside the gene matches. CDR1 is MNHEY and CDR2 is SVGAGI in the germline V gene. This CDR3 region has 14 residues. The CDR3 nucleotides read TGTGCCAGCAGTTACGGGGGACAGGATGAAAAACTGTTTTTT. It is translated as CASSYGGQDEKLFF.

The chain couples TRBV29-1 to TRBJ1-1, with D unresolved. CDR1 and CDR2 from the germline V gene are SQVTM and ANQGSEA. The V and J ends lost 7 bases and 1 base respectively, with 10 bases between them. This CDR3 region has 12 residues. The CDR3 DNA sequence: TGCAGCGGATGGAGAAAGAACACTGAAGCTTTCTTT. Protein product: CSGWRKNTEAFF.

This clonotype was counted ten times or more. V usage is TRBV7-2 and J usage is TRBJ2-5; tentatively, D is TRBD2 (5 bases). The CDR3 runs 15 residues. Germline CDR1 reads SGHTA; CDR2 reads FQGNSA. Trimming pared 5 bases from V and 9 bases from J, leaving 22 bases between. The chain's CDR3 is CASSRPEGLPRAQYF. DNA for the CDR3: TGTGCCAGCAGCCGTCCCGAAGGACTGCCCCGGGCCCAGTACTTC.

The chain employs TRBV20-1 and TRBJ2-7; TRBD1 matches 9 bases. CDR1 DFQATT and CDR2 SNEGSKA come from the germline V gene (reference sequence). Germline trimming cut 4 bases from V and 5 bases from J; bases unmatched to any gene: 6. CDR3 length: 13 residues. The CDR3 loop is CSANPGQGHEQYF. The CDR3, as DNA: TGCAGTGCTAATCCGGGACAGGGCCACGAGCAGTACTTC.

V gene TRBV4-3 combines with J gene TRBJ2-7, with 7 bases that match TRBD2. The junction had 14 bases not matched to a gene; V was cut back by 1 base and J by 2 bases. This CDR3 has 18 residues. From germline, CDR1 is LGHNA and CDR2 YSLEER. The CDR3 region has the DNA TGCGCCAGCAGCCAAGGGTCTAGCGGCACACCATTAACCTACGAGCAGTACTTC. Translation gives CASSQGSSGTPLTYEQYF.

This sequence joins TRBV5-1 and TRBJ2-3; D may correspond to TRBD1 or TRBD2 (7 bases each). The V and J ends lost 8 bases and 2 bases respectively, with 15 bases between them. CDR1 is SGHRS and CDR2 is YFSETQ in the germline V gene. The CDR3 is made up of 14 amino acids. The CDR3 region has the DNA TGCGCCAGTTTCTCAGGGGGGGCCACAGATACGCAGTATTTT. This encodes CASFSGGATDTQYF.

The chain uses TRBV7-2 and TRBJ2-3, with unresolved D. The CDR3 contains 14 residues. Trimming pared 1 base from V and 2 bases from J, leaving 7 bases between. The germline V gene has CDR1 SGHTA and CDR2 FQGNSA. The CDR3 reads CASSLVRTTDTQYF. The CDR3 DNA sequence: TGTGCCAGCAGCTTAGTACGGACCACAGATACGCAGTATTTT. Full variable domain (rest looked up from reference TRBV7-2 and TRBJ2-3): GAGVSQSPSNKVTEKGKDVELRCDPISGHTALYWYRQSLGQGLEFLIYFQGNSAPDKSGLPSDRFSAERTGGSVSTLTIQRTQQEDSAVYLCASSLVRTTDTQYFGPGTRLTVL.

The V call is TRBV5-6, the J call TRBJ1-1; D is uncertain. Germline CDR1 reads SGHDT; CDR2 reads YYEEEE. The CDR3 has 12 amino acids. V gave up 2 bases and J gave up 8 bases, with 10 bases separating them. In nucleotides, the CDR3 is TGTGCCAGCAGCTTAATGACTTACGAAGCTTTCTTT. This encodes CASSLMTYEAFF.

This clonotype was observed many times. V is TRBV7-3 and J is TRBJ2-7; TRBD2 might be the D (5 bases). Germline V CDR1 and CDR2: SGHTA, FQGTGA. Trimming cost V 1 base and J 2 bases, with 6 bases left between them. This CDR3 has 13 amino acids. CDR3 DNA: TGTGCCAGCAGCTTAAACGGGGCCTACGAGCAGTACTTC. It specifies CASSLNGAYEQYF.